What follows are 12 T cell receptor beta chains derived from one specimen sequenced in a study of beta chain features in type 1 diabetes. TCRB transcripts that were expressed got sequenced, as all of the isolated RNA had been reverse transcribed. Sequenced by immunoSEQ multiplex PCR; TCRdb stores in-frame clones only, minus some. The sample carries about 450,000 clones, around 10% recorded once. Source material: naive CD4+ T cells from blood. Receptors were obtained from a woman aged 18-30 years in good health.

The chain joins TRBV7-8 to TRBJ1-1; 7 bases are shared with TRBD1. This CDR3 spans 14 amino acids. After removal of 4 bases from V and 0 bases from J, the junction contained 2 bases not matched to a gene. CDR1 is SGHVS and CDR2 is FQNEAQ in the germline V gene. The CDR3 loop is CASSWDRLNTEAFF. Here the CDR3 DNA reads TGTGCCAGCAGCTGGGACAGACTGAACACTGAAGCTTTCTTT.

The rearrangement joins TRBV7-9 to TRBJ2-7, with D perhaps matching TRBD2 (6 bases). The CDR3 covers 13 residues. The V gene's germline CDR1 is SEHNR and CDR2 FQNEAQ (reference sequence). V was cut by 8 bases and J by 0 bases, with 11 bases left in between. Here the CDR3 DNA reads TGTGCCAGCGTGTTGACTAGCTCCTACGAGCAGTACTTC. It codes for CASVLTSSYEQYF.

The chain has TRBV5-6 and TRBJ2-3; 10 positions agree with TRBD2. The CDR3 totals 18 residues. CDR1 and CDR2 (germline): SGHDT, YYEEEE. The junction had 12 bases not matched to a gene; V was cut back by 3 bases and J by 2 bases. The DNA of the CDR3 is TGTGCCAGCAGCTCCCTAGCGGGAGTAAGGGCCCCCACAGATACGCAGTATTTT. Protein: CASSSLAGVRAPTDTQYF.

CDR3 sequence: CATSRDRQYGYTF. CDR3 DNA: TGTGCCACCAGCAGAGATAGGCAGTATGGCTACACCTTC. V and J are TRBV15 and TRBJ1-2; D is unclear. The CDR3 is 13 residues long. The germline V gene has CDR1 LNHNV and CDR2 YYDKDF (reference sequence). V was clipped by 0 bases and J by 5 bases, with 7 bases between them.

This chain uses TRBV4-2 with TRBJ2-1; TRBD1 matches at 11 bases. V dropped 0 bases and J dropped 6; count of bases not matched to a gene: 4. CDR1 and CDR2 (germline): LGHNA, YNFKEQ. The CDR3 sequence is 16 residues long. DNA for the CDR3: TGTGCCAGCAGCCAAGATTCTGGGACAGGGGGCAATGAGCAGTTCTTC. This sequence encodes CASSQDSGTGGNEQFF.

The chain is built from TRBV29-1 and TRBJ2-1; no definite D call. CDR1 is SQVTM, CDR2 ANQGSEA, per germline. The CDR3 consists of 15 residues. Trimming removed 6 bases from V and 2 bases from J, with 17 bases in between. Here the CDR3 DNA reads TGCAGCGTACGTCTATACTCGACGGCCTACAATGAGCAGTTCTTC. As protein: CSVRLYSTAYNEQFF.

This clone was observed a few times. The chain couples TRBV7-2 to TRBJ2-3; D gene unclear. Germline V gives CDR1 SGHTA, CDR2 FQGNSA. The CDR3 extends over 12 amino acids. V lost 5 bases to trimming and J lost 6 bases, with 9 bases between them. This chain's CDR3 is CASSLVGDTQYF. The CDR3 DNA sequence: TGTGCCAGCAGCCTTGTGGGGGATACGCAGTATTTT. The full variable domain, with the rest looked up from reference TRBV7-2 and TRBJ2-3, is GAGVSQSPSNKVTEKGKDVELRCDPISGHTALYWYRQSLGQGLEFLIYFQGNSAPDKSGLPSDRFSAERTGGSVSTLTIQRTQQEDSAVYLCASSLVGDTQYFGPGTRLTVL.

This clone has more than one count but fewer than ten. The gene calls are TRBV29-1 and TRBJ1-2; D remains unclear. The CDR3 length is 17 residues. Germline assignment: CDR1 SQVTM and CDR2 ANQGSEA. Trimming left V 0 bases short and J 0 bases short, with 17 bases between. This CDR3 is CSVEEGRRRAANYGYTF. CDR3 DNA: TGCAGCGTTGAAGAAGGGAGAAGGAGGGCAGCTAACTATGGCTACACCTTC.

The chain recombines TRBV5-1 with TRBJ2-3, with a weak D call TRBD1 (6 bases). Germline lookup yields CDR1 SGHRS and CDR2 YFSETQ. The CDR3 runs 15 residues. V was pared by 2 bases and J by 3 bases, with 13 bases between. CDR3 sequence reads: CASSFRTARTDTQYF. Written as DNA, the CDR3 is TGCGCCAGCAGCTTCAGGACAGCAAGAACAGATACGCAGTATTTT.

CDR3 protein: CASSQGVGTRSDEQFF. CDR3 DNA sequence: TGCGCCAGCAGCCAAGGGGTAGGGACTAGATCCGATGAGCAGTTCTTC. This chain connects TRBV4-1 to TRBJ2-1, with 8 nucleotides matching TRBD2. The CDR3 runs to 16 residues. V dropped 1 base and J dropped 8; count of bases not matched to a gene: 10. Germline-derived CDR1 and CDR2 are MGHRA and YSYEKL.

Notes on this clone: The junction shows a germline mismatch at one end, possibly a read error. This chain connects TRBV7-9 to TRBJ2-1, with D perhaps assigned TRBD1 or TRBD2 (5 bases each). The CDR3 runs 14 residues. Germline V gene sequence: CDR1 SEHNR, CDR2 FQNEAQ (reference sequence). In DNA form, the CDR3 reads TGTCCCAGCAGCCGCTACCGGGACCAGACGCCGAGGTTCTTC. Translated: CPSSRYRDQTPRFF.

This clone was found a few times. Other DNA sequences within the sample encode an identical CDR3. The J gene is TRBJ2-6, the V gene TRBV7-2; D is uncertain. Trimming pared 1 base from V and 0 bases from J, leaving 4 bases between. CDR3 length equals 15 residues. Germline assignment: CDR1 SGHTA and CDR2 FQGNSA. The CDR3 DNA reads as TGTGCCAGCAGCTTAGGAGGCTCTGGGGCCAACGTCCTGACTTTC. Protein product: CASSLGGSGANVLTF.